A selection of T cell receptor beta chains follows, all from one sample in a study of blood T cells in healthy people across ages. From the 5' RACE reads, TCRdb called clonotypes with MiXCR, one entry per CDR3 protein. The repertoire consists of 450,000 to 650,000 distinct CDR3 sequences, with about 24% occurring once and the leading ten covering around 10%. The same sample was also studied in work on T cells of mothers and their children.

Sequencing input: blood. The receptors shown here come from a boy aged 10-17 years in good health. Both conserved end residues are part of each CDR3. The D gene is left open where the match is weak. Size values are once, few and many counts, or a class for expanded clones, and some rows have none.

D gene	V gene	J gene	clone size	CDR3 protein	CDR3 DNA
.	TRBV4-3	TRBJ2-3	.	CASSQGSGRRTDTQYF	TGCGCCAGCAGCCAAGGGTCGGGGAGGCGTACAGATACGCAGTATTTT
.	TRBV20-1	TRBJ1-4	.	CSAEQGEKLFF	TGCAGTGCTGAACAGGGTGAAAAACTGTTTTTT
TRBD1	TRBV27	TRBJ2-7	few	CASSPRDRASEQYF	TGTGCCAGCAGCCCCCGGGACAGGGCCTCCGAGCAGTACTTC
.	TRBV20-1	TRBJ2-5	.	CSARGSSRSTQYF	TGCAGTGCTAGAGGAAGTAGCAGAAGTACCCAGTACTTC
.	TRBV27	TRBJ2-7	few	CASSFRPIDEQYF	TGTGCCAGCAGTTTTCGCCCGATCGACGAGCAGTACTTC
TRBD1	TRBV2	TRBJ1-2	few	CASSAGQGHGYTF	TGTGCCAGCAGCGCCGGACAGGGGCATGGCTACACCTTC
.	TRBV7-9	TRBJ2-3	many	CASSLGTPLTDTQYF	TGTGCCAGCAGCTTAGGGACACCCCTCACAGATACGCAGTATTTT
.	TRBV6-1	TRBJ2-7	.	CASSEATSYEQYF	TGTGCCAGCAGTGAAGCGACCTCCTACGAGCAGTACTTC
.	TRBV30	TRBJ1-2	few	CAWKLSGGYTF	TGTGCCTGGAAGCTATCTGGGGGCTACACCTTC
.	TRBV2	TRBJ1-5	.	CASRGDNKAGVGNQPQHF	TGTGCCAGCAGGGGGGATAATAAGGCGGGTGTAGGCAATCAGCCCCAGCATTTT
.	TRBV19	TRBJ2-1	few	CASNPLHGSYNEQFF	TGTGCCAGTAACCCACTCCACGGGTCCTACAATGAGCAGTTCTTC
.	TRBV7-2	TRBJ1-1	few	CASSPPGFYTEAFF	TGTGCCAGCAGCCCGCCCGGATTCTACACTGAAGCTTTCTTT
TRBD2	TRBV5-1	TRBJ2-4	.	CASSFSGREEYF	TGCGCCAGCAGCTTTAGCGGGAGGGAAGAGTACTTC
TRBD2	TRBV15	TRBJ2-1	.	CATSRIGTSGDEQFF	TGTGCCACCAGCAGAATAGGGACTAGCGGGGATGAGCAGTTCTTC
TRBD2	TRBV6-5	TRBJ2-2	many	CASSRSGGAPGELFF	TGTGCCAGCAGTCGTAGCGGGGGGGCCCCCGGGGAGCTGTTTTTT
TRBD2	TRBV14	TRBJ2-1	few	CASSQPPQVSGLLSYNEQFF	TGTGCCAGCAGCCAACCGCCCCAGGTTAGCGGGTTGTTATCCTACAATGAGCAGTTCTTC
.	TRBV21-1	TRBJ2-1	.	CASSHYPASGSLEQFF	TGTGCCAGCAGCCACTACCCCGCTAGCGGGAGTCTTGAGCAGTTCTTC
TRBD1	TRBV28	TRBJ2-7	.	CASTGQGAIEQYF	TGTGCCAGCACGGGACAGGGGGCTATCGAGCAGTACTTC
.	TRBV7-3	TRBJ2-2	.	CASSSGRDGELFF	TGTGCCAGCAGCTCGGGACGTGACGGGGAGCTGTTTTTT
TRBD2	TRBV20-1	TRBJ2-3	.	CSPRGREGRIRDTQYF	TGCAGTCCCAGGGGTCGGGAGGGCCGTATCCGGGATACGCAGTATTTT
.	TRBV6-6	TRBJ2-5	few	CASSYSFGPQGETQYF	TGTGCCAGCAGTTACTCGTTCGGCCCACAGGGAGAGACCCAGTACTTC
.	TRBV6-5	TRBJ2-7	.	CASSYDTEGSYEQYF	TGTGCCAGCAGTTACGACACAGAGGGTTCCTACGAGCAGTACTTC
TRBD1	TRBV20-1	TRBJ2-3	.	CSAGDSRLVETQYF	TGCAGTGCTGGGGACAGTCGTTTGGTGGAGACGCAGTATTTT
.	TRBV7-2	TRBJ1-3	.	CASSLSGSSGNTIHF	TGTGCCAGCAGCTTAAGTGGGAGTTCTGGAAACACCATACATTTT
.	TRBV20-1	TRBJ2-7	few	CSARAGQGSYEQYF	TGCAGTGCTAGAGCCGGCCAGGGGTCCTACGAGCAGTACTTC
.	TRBV28	TRBJ1-3	.	CASQTPGDTIYF	TGTGCCAGCCAGACCCCCGGAGACACCATATATTTT
.	TRBV7-9	TRBJ1-1	few	CASSRDTMNTEAFF	TGTGCCAGCAGCCGGGACACCATGAACACTGAAGCTTTCTTT
.	TRBV6-5	TRBJ2-5	.	CASSYSILAVETQYF	TGTGCCAGCAGTTACTCGATACTAGCTGTGGAGACCCAGTACTTC
.	TRBV10-3	TRBJ2-5	few	CAISGTGRETQYF	TGTGCCATCAGTGGTACAGGGAGGGAGACCCAGTACTTC
TRBD2	TRBV14	TRBJ2-3	.	CASSQSGLADPTDTQYF	TGTGCCAGCAGCCAATCTGGGCTAGCGGATCCCACAGATACGCAGTATTTT
.	TRBV7-9	TRBJ1-1	once	CASSPEAEAFF	TGTGCCAGCAGCCCTGAGGCTGAAGCTTTCTTT
TRBD2	TRBV5-1	TRBJ2-3	few	CASSLEPSGGSTSTDTQYF	TGCGCCAGCAGCCTTGAACCTAGCGGGGGGTCTACTAGCACAGATACGCAGTATTTT
.	TRBV7-2	TRBJ2-7	.	CASSLPVGSYEQYF	TGTGCCAGCAGCTTACCTGTGGGATCCTACGAGCAGTACTTC
.	TRBV28	TRBJ2-7	few	CAGTGGHLRSDEQYF	TGTGCCGGCACCGGAGGGCACCTCAGGTCCGACGAGCAGTACTTC
TRBD1	TRBV10-3	TRBJ2-3	.	CAISGSGGPGDTQYF	TGTGCCATCAGTGGGTCAGGGGGACCGGGTGATACGCAGTATTTT
.	TRBV7-2	TRBJ2-5	.	CASSLTQTGGGSETQYF	TGTGCCAGCAGCTTAACCCAGACAGGAGGCGGTAGCGAGACCCAGTACTTC
.	TRBV5-1	TRBJ2-6	.	CASSLDVSGANVLTF	TGCGCCAGCAGCTTGGATGTCTCTGGGGCCAACGTCCTGACTTTC